This section outlines one TCR beta chain sequence together with its context. Its antigen is not known. Germline V lookup: CDR1 SGHRS, CDR2 YFSETQ. This CDR3 region has 15 residues. Trimming removed 1 base at V and 0 bases at J, with 7 bases between. The data stem from a study of cytomegalovirus exposure and HLA in healthy donors. Study-wide points: The listing of roughly 160 TCR beta chains classed them as cytomegalovirus-associated. Reports indicate that TCR beta sequences accurately predicted the HLA-A and HLA-B alleles of most subjects.

The PCR contained 60 Vbeta and 13 Jbeta primers. Profiled with immunoSEQ multiplex PCR; TCRdb holds only in-frame clones, not every one. This sample has about 94,000 clones, with about 68% found just once. The sequencing input was PBMCs. The chain has TRBV5-1 and TRBJ1-4; possibly TRBD1 for D (6 bases). The sequence was obtained from a man younger than 45 in good health and CMV-seropositive. The CDR3 DNA follows: TGCGCCAGCAGCTTGAGGACAGCAACTAATGAAAAACTGTTTTTT. It yields the protein CASSLRTATNEKLFF.